This T cell receptor beta chain was captured by sequencing in a study of identical twins. Unique molecular identifiers were present on cDNA, and template switching added a universal primer site. TCRdb re-called the 5' RACE reads with MiXCR, one entry per CDR3 protein. Among a few hundred thousand distinct CDR3 sequences listed, 20% to 25% were seen once. Remarks on this clonotype: The antigen is unknown.

Germline values: CDR1 SGHRS, CDR2 YFSETQ. The CDR3 is made up of 15 amino acids. The V gene end was trimmed by 3 bases and the J gene end by 7 bases; junction bases not matched to a gene: 12. Study-wide results and caveats: Where beta out-of-frame sequences were concerned, excess twin sharing was weaker.

The sample also formed part of further work on T cells expressing NK-cell markers.

The chain combines TRBV5-1 with TRBJ2-7, with 8 nucleotides matching TRBD1. The sample consisted of CD4+ T cells sorted from blood. This TCR came from a woman younger than 30 in good health. The CDR3 reads CASSSDPQGAREQYF. Written as DNA, the CDR3 is TGCGCCAGCAGCTCGGATCCCCAGGGGGCCAGGGAGCAGTACTTC.